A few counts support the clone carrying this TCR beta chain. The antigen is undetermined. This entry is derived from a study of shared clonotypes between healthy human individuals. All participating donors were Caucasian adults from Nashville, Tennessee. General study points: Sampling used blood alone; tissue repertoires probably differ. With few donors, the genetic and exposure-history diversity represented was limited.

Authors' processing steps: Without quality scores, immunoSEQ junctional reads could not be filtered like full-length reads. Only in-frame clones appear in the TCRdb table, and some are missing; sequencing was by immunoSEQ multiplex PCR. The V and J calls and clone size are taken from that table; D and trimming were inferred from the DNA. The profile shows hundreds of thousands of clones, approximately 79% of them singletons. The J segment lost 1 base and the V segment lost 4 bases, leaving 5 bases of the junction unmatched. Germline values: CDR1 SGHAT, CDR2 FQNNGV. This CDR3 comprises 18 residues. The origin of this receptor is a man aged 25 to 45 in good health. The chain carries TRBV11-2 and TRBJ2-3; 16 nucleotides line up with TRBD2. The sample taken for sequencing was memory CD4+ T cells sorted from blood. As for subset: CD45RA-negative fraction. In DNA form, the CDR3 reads TGTGCCAGCAGCTCGGGACTAGCGGGAGGGGGTCGCACAGATACGCAGTATTTT. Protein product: CASSSGLAGGGRTDTQYF.